This TCR beta chain was recovered during a study of T cell responses to AZD1222 COVID-19 vaccine. Points from the study as a whole: Vaccine-associated CD4 TCRs spanned spike, dominant at 160-218 and 743-854. Among the donors, most were white British and more were female, and clonal diversity was possibly underestimated. Just 6 or 7 people given AZD1222 tested seropositive at baseline.

Data came from immunoSEQ multiplex PCR; TCRdb stores just in-frame clones and leaves some out. The data contain some 150,000 clones, 85% to 95% of them singletons. For this clone: What it binds is unknown.

The CDR3 has 12 residues. V was shortened by 5 bases and J by 4 bases, with 8 bases between the two germline ends. Germline V gives CDR1 SEHNR, CDR2 FQNEAQ (reference sequence). The V gene is TRBV7-9, the J gene TRBJ1-1; D is unclear. The specimen was peripheral blood, collected on day 0 of AZD1222 vaccination. The receptor comes from an adult in good health. In DNA form, the CDR3 reads TGTGCCAGCAGCGAGGGATTCACTGAAGCTTTCTTT. Its translation is CASSEGFTEAFF.